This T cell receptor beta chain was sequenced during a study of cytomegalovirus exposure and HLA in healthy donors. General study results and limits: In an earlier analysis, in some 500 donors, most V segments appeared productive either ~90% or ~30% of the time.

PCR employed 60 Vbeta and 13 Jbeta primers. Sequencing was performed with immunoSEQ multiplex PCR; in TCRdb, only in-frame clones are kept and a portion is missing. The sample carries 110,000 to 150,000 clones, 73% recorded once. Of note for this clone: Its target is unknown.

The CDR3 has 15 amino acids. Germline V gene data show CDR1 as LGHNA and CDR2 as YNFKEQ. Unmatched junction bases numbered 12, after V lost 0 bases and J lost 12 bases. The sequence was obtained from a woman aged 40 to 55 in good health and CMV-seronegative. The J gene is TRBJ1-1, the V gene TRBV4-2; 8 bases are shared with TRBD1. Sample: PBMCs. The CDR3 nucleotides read TGTGCCAGCAGCCAAGACCTCCGGACAGGGAGGAGATCTTTCTTT. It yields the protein CASSQDLRTGRRSFF.